What follows describes a single T cell receptor beta chain. This clonotype has ten or more counts. Its antigen remains undetermined. The sample holds no much larger clone one base away, and base qualities are not on file. Trimming takes 8 bases from V and 0 bases from J, and the germline ends sit 13 bases apart. The CDR3 holds 14 amino acids from the cysteine to the phenylalanine. The CDR3 DNA has 42 bases and is translated from base 1. Hyperthyroidism patients were newly diagnosed, with disease duration under 2 months, and aged 18 to 65 years. Patients with other autoimmune diseases, uncontrolled infections, pregnancy or lactation were excluded. Diagnosis relied on clinical symptoms, serum thyroxine, TRAb, thyroid ultrasound and orbital computed tomography. Total RNA was extracted with Trizol reagent and quality-checked on an Agilent 2100 Bioanalyzer. This entry comes from a study of Graves' ophthalmopathy and Graves' hyperthyroidism (dated by TCRdb to 2016 to 2018). For context, the study as a whole: Stable hyperthyroidism was defined as no progression to ophthalmopathy within 18 months of follow-up. For independent validation, a separate cohort was made up of 18 hyperthyroidism patients plus 17 patients who later progressed from hyperthyroidism to ophthalmopathy. To tell Graves' ophthalmopathy apart from Graves' hyperthyroidism, and to predict which patients would progress to ophthalmopathy, the study relied on TCR beta repertoire signatures. In more than five hyperthyroidism patients, the T-cell repertoires found in thyroid tissue were compared with those found in blood. To explore V-J signatures that separate ophthalmopathy from hyperthyroidism, a discovery set of about a hundred patients was enrolled, consisting of under 50 with ophthalmopathy and around 57 with stable hyperthyroidism. Following sample collection, hyperthyroidism patients were given methimazole at a starting dose of 30 mg daily, and ophthalmopathy patients were given high-dose intravenous methylprednisolone. In total, 135 blood samples were TCR-sequenced: 43 ophthalmopathy, under 80 hyperthyroidism and some 17 hyperthyroidism-to-ophthalmopathy patients. Results and caveats for the whole study, not just this receptor: In validation, the model predicted ophthalmopathy progression with more than 55% sensitivity and approximately 78% specificity; fewer than 15 predicted patients were CT-confirmed with GO in a median of roughly 6.8 months. In cross-validation, the 13-signature model distinguished ophthalmopathy from stable hyperthyroidism with about 87% sensitivity and around 81% specificity, and in the test set the corresponding values were roughly 80% and 76%. Most expanded thyroid clonotypes with frequency above 0.001 were also detected in blood, suggesting blood repertoires may reflect the thyroid immune response. No statistical method was used to set the sample size in advance, and the investigators knew which group each participant was assigned to.

For repertoire sequencing, the TCR beta CDR3 regions were amplified from RNA transcripts. HTBI primers and the Qiagen OneStep RT-PCR kit were used in a first-round RT-PCR, which was followed by a second-round multiplex PCR, size selection and purification. Libraries were sequenced paired-end with 100 bp reads on an Illumina HiSeq2000. Under the source paper's analysis protocol: SOAPnuke was used to process the reads, removing any read that contained adapters or uncalled bases, had a mean Phred below 15, or lacked an exact match to the constant primer or identifier. COPE v1.2.5 was used to merge high-quality paired reads. Each unique nucleotide sequence was treated as a clonotype, and MiTCR v1.1 was used to align the clonotypes to the IMGT TRB V, D and J references. Analysis was restricted to V-J combinations with a frequency above 0.0001, which covered 99% to 99.2% of repertoires. For each V-J combination, a TCR clonal expansion and chaos score was defined as the ratio of F50 clonal expansion to chaos observed in the TCRdist matrix. Welch's t-statistics and random forest were used to reduce features to approximately 13 V-J combinations, which were fed into a naive Bayes classifier. The Morisita-Horn index was used to measure how similar the thyroid and blood repertoires were. The public reads were reanalyzed by TCRdb: fastp trimming at Q25, MiXCR alignment, in-frame beta chains only. One record per CDR3 amino acid sequence lists the most common genes and DNA. TCRdb's processing, not the study's, gives the V and J calls here. The sample contains around 1,000,000 distinct CDR3 sequences, 35% to 45% of them found a single time. The top ten hold around 10% of the sample.

The sequence came from an adult man with Graves' hyperthyroidism. The V and J segments used are TRBV12-3 or TRBV12-4 and TRBJ2-5, with the D segment identity uncertain. The sample consisted of peripheral blood or thyroid tissue (not recorded which). CDR3 protein: CASPTRPYQETQYF. The nucleotide sequence is TGTGCCAGCCCCACGCGGCCGTACCAAGAGACCCAGTACTTC.